One sample yielded the 2 T cell receptor beta chains listed below, sequenced in a study of blood T cell repertoires in COVID-19. Repertoires were generated with immunoSEQ multiplex PCR, while TCRdb's copy carries only in-frame clones and drops some. The sample consists of some 57,000 clones, more than 90% of them appearing once. Source material: peripheral blood. The receptors come from a human donor in a cohort sampled during active COVID-19.

This clone has a handful of counts. The chain carries TRBV5-6 and TRBJ1-4; D perhaps matches TRBD1 (5 bases). Trimming took 0 bases from V and 4 from J, leaving 7 bases between them. This CDR3 has 14 residues. Germline assignment: CDR1 SGHDT and CDR2 YYEEEE. In nucleotides, the CDR3 is TGTGCCAGCAGCTTGGGACAGATTAATGAAAAACTGTTTTTT. Translation: CASSLGQINEKLFF.

This clone was picked up a small number of times. The genes are TRBV23-1 and TRBJ2-3; D is undetermined. TRBV23-1 qualifies as an ORF whose function is uncertain. Trimming left V 8 bases short and J 7 bases short, with 10 bases between. The CDR3 is made up of 11 amino acids. The CDR3, as DNA: TGCGCCAGCCCCCCCCTCTATACGCAGTATTTT. It codes for CASPPLYTQYF.